Reported below is one T cell receptor beta chain. The source of the sample is a study of blood T cell repertoires in COVID-19. Study-wide background: The samples span acute and convalescent COVID-19 from the United States, Italy and Spain. PBMCs, B-cell-depleted T cells, or T cells were the source of the cDNA or gDNA that made up the material.

In the original analysis: Amplifying reference gene primers gave estimates of nucleated cell counts. Sequencing was performed with immunoSEQ multiplex PCR; in TCRdb, only in-frame clones are kept and a portion is missing. That table supplies the V and J calls and clone size; D and trimming were determined from the DNA. The table includes around 300,000 clones, approximately 90% detected once. This CDR3 is 17 amino acids long. Per the germline V gene, CDR1 is SGHKS and CDR2 is YYEKEE (reference sequence). V was pared by 3 bases and J by 8 bases, with 16 bases of the junction left unmatched. This TCR was sampled from a woman aged 25 to 39 with active or convalescent COVID-19. Source material: peripheral blood. The chain has TRBV5-5 and TRBJ2-1, with 8 bases that match TRBD1. The chain's CDR3 is CASSYSAGGAFFYEQFF. CDR3 DNA: TGTGCCAGCAGCTACTCGGCAGGGGGCGCATTTTTCTATGAGCAGTTCTTC.